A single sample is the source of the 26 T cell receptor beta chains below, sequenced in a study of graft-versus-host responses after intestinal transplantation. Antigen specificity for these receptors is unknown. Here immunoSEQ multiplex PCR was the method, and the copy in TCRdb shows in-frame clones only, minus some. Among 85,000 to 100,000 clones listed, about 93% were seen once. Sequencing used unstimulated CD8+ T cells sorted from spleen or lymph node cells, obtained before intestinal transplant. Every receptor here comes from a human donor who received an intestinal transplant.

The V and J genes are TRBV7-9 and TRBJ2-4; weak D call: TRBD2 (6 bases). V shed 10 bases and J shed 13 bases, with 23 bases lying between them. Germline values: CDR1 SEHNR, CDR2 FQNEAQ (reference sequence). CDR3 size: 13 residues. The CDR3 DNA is TGTGCCACCGGGAGTGGGGGAAATAGTCTACAGTACTTC. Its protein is CATGSGGNSLQYF.

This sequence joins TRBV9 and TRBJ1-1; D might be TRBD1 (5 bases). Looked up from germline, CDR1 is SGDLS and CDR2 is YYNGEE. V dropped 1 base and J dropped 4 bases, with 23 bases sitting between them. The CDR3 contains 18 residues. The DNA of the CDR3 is TGTGCCAGCAGCGTATTCGAGGACACACTCGCGGATGGCACTGAAGCTTTCTTT. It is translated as CASSVFEDTLADGTEAFF.

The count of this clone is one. The CDR3 here is CASSQDLSQNTEAFF. CDR3 nucleotide sequence: TGCGCCAGCAGCCAAGATCTATCGCAGAACACTGAAGCTTTCTTT. The rearrangement links TRBV4-3 to TRBJ1-1; D call uncertain. Trimming left V 0 bases short and J 1 base short, with 9 bases between. This CDR3 has 15 residues. Germline loops: CDR1 LGHNA, CDR2 YSLEER.

For the CDR3, the DNA is TGTGCCTGGAGTGATGGGACTGGATACGAGCAGTACTTC. Encoded protein: CAWSDGTGYEQYF. The chain has TRBV30 and TRBJ2-7, with D possibly matching TRBD2 (6 bases). Germline V lookup: CDR1 GTSNPN, CDR2 SVGIG (reference sequence). CDR3 length: 13 amino acids. V lost 1 base and J lost 4, with 11 bases in between. Complete variable domain (other parts from reference TRBV30 and TRBJ2-7): SQTIHQWPATLVQPVGSPLSLECTVEGTSNPNLYWYRQAAGRGLQLLFYSVGIGQISSEVPQNLSASRPQDRQFILSSKKLLLSDSGFYLCAWSDGTGYEQYFGPGTRLTVT.

CDR3 nucleotides: TGTGCCAGCAGCTGGGAGACAGGGCCGAACACTGAAGCTTTCTTT. The encoded protein is CASSWETGPNTEAFF. The chain uses TRBV7-2 and TRBJ1-1, with 7 bases identical to TRBD1. The CDR3 loop spans 15 amino acids. The V segment lost 4 bases and the J segment 1 base; nucleotides outside the gene matches: 6. The V gene's germline CDR1 is SGHTA and CDR2 FQGNSA.

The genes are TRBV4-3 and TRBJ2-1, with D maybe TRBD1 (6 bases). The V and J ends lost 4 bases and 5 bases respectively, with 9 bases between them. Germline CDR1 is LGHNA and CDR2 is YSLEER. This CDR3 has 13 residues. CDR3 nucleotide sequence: TGCGCCAGCAGCCTGGACAGCAACAATGAGCAGTTCTTC. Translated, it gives CASSLDSNNEQFF.

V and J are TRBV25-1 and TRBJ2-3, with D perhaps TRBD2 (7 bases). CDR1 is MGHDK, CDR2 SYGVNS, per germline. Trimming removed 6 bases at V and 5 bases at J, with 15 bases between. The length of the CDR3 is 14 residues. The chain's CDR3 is CASSPWGGGDTQYF. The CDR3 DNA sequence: TGTGCCAGCAGCCCGTGGGGGGGCGGAGATACGCAGTATTTT.

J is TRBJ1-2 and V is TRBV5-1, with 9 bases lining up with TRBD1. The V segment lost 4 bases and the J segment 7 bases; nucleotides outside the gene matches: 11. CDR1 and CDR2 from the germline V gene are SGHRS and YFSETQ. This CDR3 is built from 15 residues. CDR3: CASSDPGQGLGGYTF. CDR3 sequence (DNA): TGCGCCAGCAGCGATCCGGGACAGGGATTAGGTGGCTACACCTTC.

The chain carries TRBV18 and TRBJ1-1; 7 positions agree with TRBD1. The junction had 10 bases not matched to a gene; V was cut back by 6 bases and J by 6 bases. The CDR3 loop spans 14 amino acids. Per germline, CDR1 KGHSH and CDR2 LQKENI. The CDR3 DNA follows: TGTGCCAGCTCGCGACAGGGTTATCTGGCTGAAGCTTTCTTT. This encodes CASSRQGYLAEAFF.

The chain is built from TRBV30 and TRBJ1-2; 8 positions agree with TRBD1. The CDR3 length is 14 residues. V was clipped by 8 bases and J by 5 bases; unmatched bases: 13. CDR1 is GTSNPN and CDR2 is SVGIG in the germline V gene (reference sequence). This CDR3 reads CALGQDLVGYGYTF. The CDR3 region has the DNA TGTGCCCTGGGACAGGACCTCGTGGGATATGGCTACACCTTC.

The CDR3 DNA sequence: TGTGCCAGCAGCGCCCGGACAGGGTTTAAGGCCGGGGAGCTGTTTTTT. Amino acids: CASSARTGFKAGELFF. This chain joins TRBV9 and TRBJ2-2; 8 bases match TRBD1. The CDR3 totals 16 residues. Losses at the gene ends were 3 bases for V and 6 bases for J; bases not matched to a gene: 10. The germline gives CDR1 SGDLS, CDR2 YYNGEE.

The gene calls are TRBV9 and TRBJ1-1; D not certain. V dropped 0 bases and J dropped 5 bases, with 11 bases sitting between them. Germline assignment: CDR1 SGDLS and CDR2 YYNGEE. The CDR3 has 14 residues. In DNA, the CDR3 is TGTGCCAGCAGCGTAGCAAAAACACCTACTGAAGCTTTCTTT. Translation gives CASSVAKTPTEAFF.

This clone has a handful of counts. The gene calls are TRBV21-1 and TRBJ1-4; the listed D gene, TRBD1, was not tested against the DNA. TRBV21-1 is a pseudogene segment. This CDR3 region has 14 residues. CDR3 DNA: TGTGCCAGCAGCAAAGAAGGGGGCATTGAAAAACTGTTTTTT. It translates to CASSKEGGIEKLFF.

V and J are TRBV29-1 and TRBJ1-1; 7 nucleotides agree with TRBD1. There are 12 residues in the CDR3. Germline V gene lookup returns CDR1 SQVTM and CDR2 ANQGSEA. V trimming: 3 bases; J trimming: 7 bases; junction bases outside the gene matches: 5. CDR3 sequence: CSVDDRVREAFF. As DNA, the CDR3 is TGCAGCGTTGACGACAGGGTACGTGAAGCTTTCTTT.

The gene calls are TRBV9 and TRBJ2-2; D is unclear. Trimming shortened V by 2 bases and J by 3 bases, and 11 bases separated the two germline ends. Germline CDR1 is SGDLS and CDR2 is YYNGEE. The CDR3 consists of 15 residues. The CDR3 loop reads CASSVGAEDTGELFF. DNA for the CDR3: TGTGCCAGCAGCGTCGGAGCTGAGGACACCGGGGAGCTGTTTTTT.

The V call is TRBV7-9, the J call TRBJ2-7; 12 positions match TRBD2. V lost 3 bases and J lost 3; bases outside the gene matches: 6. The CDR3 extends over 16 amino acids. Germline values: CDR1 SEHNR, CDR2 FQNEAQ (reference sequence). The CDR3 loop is CASSFLLAGGYYEQYF. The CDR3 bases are TGTGCCAGCAGCTTTTTACTAGCGGGGGGATACTACGAGCAGTACTTC.

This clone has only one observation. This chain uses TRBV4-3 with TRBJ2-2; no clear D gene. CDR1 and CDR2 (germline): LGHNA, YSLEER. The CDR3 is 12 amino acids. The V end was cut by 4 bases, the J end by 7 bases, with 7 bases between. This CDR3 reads CASSPSIGELFF. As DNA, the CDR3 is TGCGCCAGCAGCCCTTCTATCGGGGAGCTGTTTTTT.

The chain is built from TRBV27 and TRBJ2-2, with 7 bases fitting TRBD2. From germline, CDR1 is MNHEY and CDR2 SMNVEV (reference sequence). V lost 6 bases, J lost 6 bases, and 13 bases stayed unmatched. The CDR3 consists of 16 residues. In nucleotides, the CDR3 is TGTGCCAGCAGAAGTGGGACTACCACGGCGGCCGGGGAGCTGTTTTTT. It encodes CASRSGTTTAAGELFF.

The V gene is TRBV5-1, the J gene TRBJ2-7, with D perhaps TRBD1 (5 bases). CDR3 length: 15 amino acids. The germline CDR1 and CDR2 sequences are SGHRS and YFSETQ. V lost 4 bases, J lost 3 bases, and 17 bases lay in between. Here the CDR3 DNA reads TGCGCCAGCAGCCTTACGGCTCAGGGTAGCTACGAGCAGTACTTC. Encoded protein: CASSLTAQGSYEQYF. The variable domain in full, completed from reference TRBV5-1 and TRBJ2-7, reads KAGVTQTPRYLIKTRGQQVTLSCSPISGHRSVSWYQQTPGQGLQFLFEYFSETQRNKGNFPGRFSGRQFSNSRSEMNVSTLELGDSALYLCASSLTAQGSYEQYFGPGTRLTVT.

This CDR3 is CASSVDTYNEQFF. The DNA of the CDR3 is TGTGCCAGCAGCGTAGACACCTACAATGAGCAGTTCTTC. The chain joins TRBV9 to TRBJ2-1; D not resolved. Trimming shortened V by 0 bases and J by 2 bases, and 3 bases separated the two germline ends. The CDR3 spans 13 residues. Germline V gene data show CDR1 as SGDLS and CDR2 as YYNGEE.

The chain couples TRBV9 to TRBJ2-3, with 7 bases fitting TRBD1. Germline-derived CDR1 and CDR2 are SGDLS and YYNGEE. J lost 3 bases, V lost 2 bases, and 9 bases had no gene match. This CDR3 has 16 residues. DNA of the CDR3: TGTGCCAGCAGCGTTTCCGGGACAGCATCTACAGATACGCAGTATTTT. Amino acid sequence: CASSVSGTASTDTQYF.

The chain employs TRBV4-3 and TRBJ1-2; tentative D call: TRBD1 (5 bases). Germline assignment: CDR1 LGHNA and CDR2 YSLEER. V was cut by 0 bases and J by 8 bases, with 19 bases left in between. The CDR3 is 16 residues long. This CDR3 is CASSQEASGGVRGYTF. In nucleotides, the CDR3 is TGCGCCAGCAGCCAAGAAGCTAGTGGAGGGGTAAGGGGCTACACCTTC.

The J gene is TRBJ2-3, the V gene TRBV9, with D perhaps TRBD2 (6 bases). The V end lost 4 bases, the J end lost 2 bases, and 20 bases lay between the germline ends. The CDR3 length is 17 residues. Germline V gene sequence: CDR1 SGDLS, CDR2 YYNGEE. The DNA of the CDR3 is TGTGCCAGCAGCCCAGGTCAGGTACTAGCCTTCACAGATACGCAGTATTTT. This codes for CASSPGQVLAFTDTQYF.

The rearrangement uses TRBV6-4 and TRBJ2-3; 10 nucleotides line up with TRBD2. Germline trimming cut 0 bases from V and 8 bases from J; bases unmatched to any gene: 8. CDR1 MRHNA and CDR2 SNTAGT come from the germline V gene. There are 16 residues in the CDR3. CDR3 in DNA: TGTGCCAGCAGTGACTCGAGTAGCGGGGGGCTAGGTACGCAGTATTTT. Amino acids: CASSDSSSGGLGTQYF.

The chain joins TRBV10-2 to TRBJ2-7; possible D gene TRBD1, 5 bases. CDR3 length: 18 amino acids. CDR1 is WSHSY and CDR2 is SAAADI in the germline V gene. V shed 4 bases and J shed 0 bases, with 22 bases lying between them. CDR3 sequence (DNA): TGCGCCAGCAGTGGCCCTGGAACGTCACAGGCGAGCTCCTACGAGCAGTACTTC. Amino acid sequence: CASSGPGTSQASSYEQYF.

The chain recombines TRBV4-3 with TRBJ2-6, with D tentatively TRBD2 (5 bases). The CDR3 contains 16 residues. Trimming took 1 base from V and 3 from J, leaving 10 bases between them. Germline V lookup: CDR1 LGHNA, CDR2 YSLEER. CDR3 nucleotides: TGCGCCAGCAGCCAAGGATACGGACTTGGGGCCAACGTCCTGACTTTC. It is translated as CASSQGYGLGANVLTF.